These 11 T cell receptor beta chains came from one sample sequenced in a study of human T cells and chemical hapten exposure. Time point denoted: pre-sensitization, week 0. Treatment denoted: therapeutic diphenylcyclopropenone sensitization with weekly scalp DPC. TCRdb processed the RACE reads anew with MiXCR; each CDR3 protein has one entry. Here the sample spans 180,000 or so distinct CDR3 sequences, around 30% being singletons. The sample consisted of whole blood, taken in connection with sensitization to the hapten diphenylcyclopropenone (DPC). The receptors shown here come from a young woman with alopecia areata. Some clones in this sample may be carry-over from other donors' samples.

The chain couples TRBV2 to TRBJ2-2; D is unclear. The CDR3 runs 13 residues. V lost 7 bases and J 1 base, leaving 7 bases between the germline ends. The germline CDR1 and CDR2 sequences are SNHLY and FYNNEI. DNA of the CDR3: TGTGCCAGCATGAAGGGGAACACCGGGGAGCTGTTTTTT. As protein: CASMKGNTGELFF. The full variable domain, with the rest looked up from reference TRBV2 and TRBJ2-2, is EPEVTQTPSHQVTQMGQEVILRCVPISNHLYFYWYRQILGQKVEFLVSFYNNEISEKSEIFDDQFSVERPDGSNFTLKIRSTKLEDSAMYFCASMKGNTGELFFGEGSRLTVL.

This clonotype was seen only a few times. The chain recombines TRBV11-1 with TRBJ2-1; D gene unclear. Germline-derived CDR1 and CDR2 are SGHAT and FQDESV (reference sequence). The germline V and J ends were trimmed by 0 bases and 4 bases, with 4 bases remaining between them. This CDR3 comprises 13 residues. The CDR3: CASSLASYNEQFF. The CDR3 DNA reads TGTGCCAGCAGCTTAGCAAGTTACAATGAGCAGTTCTTC.

V usage is TRBV4-3 and J usage is TRBJ1-4, with D tentatively TRBD1 (6 bases). Germline-derived CDR1 and CDR2 are LGHNA and YSLEER. Deletions cut 3 bases from V and 3 bases from J, with 11 bases between. The CDR3 has 15 amino acids. The CDR3 coding sequence is TGCGCCAGCAGCCATGGCGACAGGCCTAATGAAAAACTGTTTTTT. Encoded protein: CASSHGDRPNEKLFF.

The gene calls are TRBV24-1 and TRBJ2-5; D is tentatively TRBD1 or TRBD2 (6 bases each). The V and J ends lost 7 bases and 7 bases respectively, with 18 bases between them. Germline V gene data show CDR1 as KGHDR and CDR2 as SFDVKD. The CDR3 has 14 amino acids. The CDR3: CATSPSAWGATQYF. The DNA of the CDR3 is TGTGCCACCAGCCCCTCTGCCTGGGGGGCGACCCAGTACTTC.

DNA for the CDR3: TGTGCCAGCAGCTTAATGTACAGTAGCACAGATACGCAGTATTTT. This gives the protein CASSLMYSSTDTQYF. The chain carries TRBV7-6 and TRBJ2-3; no definite D call. This CDR3 comprises 15 residues. Germline V gives CDR1 SGHVS, CDR2 FNYEAQ. V was pared by 2 bases and J by 0 bases, with 9 bases between. Variable domain in full (rest from reference TRBV7-6 and TRBJ2-3): GAGVSQSPRYKVTKRGQDVALRCDPISGHVSLYWYRQALGQGPEFLTYFNYEAQQDKSGLPNDRFSAERPEGSISTLTIQRTEQRDSAMYRCASSLMYSSTDTQYFGPGTRLTVL.

This clonotype was counted between two and nine times. The rearrangement links TRBV3-1 to TRBJ1-5, with TRBD1 identical over 7 bases. This CDR3 comprises 15 residues. CDR1 and CDR2 (germline): LGHDT, YNNKEL (reference sequence). With V trimmed by 0 bases and J by 4 bases, 3 bases remained unmatched. The CDR3: CASSQEQGKNQPQHF. In DNA form, the CDR3 reads TGTGCCAGCAGCCAAGAACAGGGGAAAAATCAGCCCCAGCATTTT.

V usage is TRBV28 and J usage is TRBJ2-7; no clear D gene. Trimming pared 4 bases from V and 7 bases from J, leaving 8 bases between. Germline CDR1 and CDR2: MDHEN and SYDVKM. The length of the CDR3 is 11 residues. The CDR3 protein is CASSWTAEQYF. CDR3 bases: TGTGCCAGCAGTTGGACGGCTGAGCAGTACTTC.

This chain uses TRBV5-5 with TRBJ2-1, with 9 bases that match TRBD1. The CDR3 is 16 amino acids. V was clipped by 0 bases and J by 7 bases; unmatched bases: 8. Per germline, CDR1 SGHKS and CDR2 YYEKEE (reference sequence). DNA for the CDR3: TGTGCCAGCAGCTTGGGGGGGGGGACAGGGAATAATGAGCAGTTCTTC. It codes for CASSLGGGTGNNEQFF. The complete variable domain, with remaining parts taken from reference TRBV5-5 and TRBJ2-1, reads DAGVTQSPTHLIKTRGQQVTLRCSPISGHKSVSWYQQVLGQGPQFIFQYYEKEERGRGNFPDRFSARQFPNYSSELNVNALLLGDSALYLCASSLGGGTGNNEQFFGPGTRLTVL.

The rearrangement links TRBV27 to TRBJ1-4, with a weak D call TRBD1 (6 bases). The CDR3 is 15 amino acids. V was cut by 10 bases and J by 6 bases, with 21 bases left in between. Looked up from germline, CDR1 is MNHEY and CDR2 is SMNVEV (reference sequence). The CDR3 nucleotides are TGTGCCAACAGGAAAAACGGGGGGCTAGATGAAAAACTGTTTTTT. Encoded protein: CANRKNGGLDEKLFF. The variable domain in full, with the rest retrieved from reference TRBV27 and TRBJ1-4, is EAQVTQNPRYLITVTGKKLTVTCSQNMNHEYMSWYRQDPGLGLRQIYYSMNVEVTDKGDVPEGYKVSRKEKRNFPLILESPSPNQTSLYFCANRKNGGLDEKLFFGSGTQLSVL.

The chain couples TRBV9 to TRBJ2-5; TRBD1 is a possible D gene (5 bases). The CDR3 runs 15 residues. The V and J ends lost 6 bases and 1 base respectively, with 16 bases between them. In germline, CDR1 is SGDLS, CDR2 YYNGEE. CDR3 sequence reads: CASNWGGRPQETQYF. The CDR3 DNA reads as TGTGCCAGCAACTGGGGCGGCAGACCCCAAGAGACCCAGTACTTC.

The chain links TRBV20-1 to TRBJ2-7; D unclear. This CDR3 has 12 amino acids. V was shortened by 7 bases and J by 2 bases, with 12 bases between the two germline ends. CDR1 is DFQATT, CDR2 SNEGSKA, per germline (reference sequence). DNA of the CDR3: TGCAGTGTCAGGATAGGCCCCTACGAGCAGTACTTC. This encodes CSVRIGPYEQYF.